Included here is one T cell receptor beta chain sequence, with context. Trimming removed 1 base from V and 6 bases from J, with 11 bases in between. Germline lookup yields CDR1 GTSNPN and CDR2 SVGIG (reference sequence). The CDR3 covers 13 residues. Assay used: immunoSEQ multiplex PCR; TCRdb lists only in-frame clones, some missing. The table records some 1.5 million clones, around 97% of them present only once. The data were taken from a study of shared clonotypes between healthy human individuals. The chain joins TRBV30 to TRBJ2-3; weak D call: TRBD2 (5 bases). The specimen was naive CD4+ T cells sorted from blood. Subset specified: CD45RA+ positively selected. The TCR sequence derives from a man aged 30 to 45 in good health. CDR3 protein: CAWSEPRGDTQYF. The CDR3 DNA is TGTGCCTGGAGTGAGCCCAGAGGGGATACGCAGTATTTT.